Listed here are 16 T cell receptor beta chains from one sample, sequenced in a study of CD8 T cells in Susac syndrome (dated by TCRdb to the late 2010s). Library generation was performed with the immunoSEQ multiplex PCR assay. RNA was extracted using the RNeasy kit, and about 0.45 to 1 microgram was reverse transcribed with random hexamers. The raw public data were reprocessed by TCRdb itself: fastp quality trimming at Q25, MiXCR clonotype calling, in-frame beta chains only. Every CDR3 protein is listed once, alongside the most common genes and DNA of its rows. The sample table records roughly 130,000 distinct CDR3 sequences; roughly 96% of these occur just once. Clones ranked in the top ten supply more than 0.095% of the sample. Sample: CD4+ T cells from PBMCs. These receptors were collected from a human donor in good health.

V and J are TRBV7-6 and TRBJ1-1; a possible D gene is TRBD1 (5 bases). Germline V gives CDR1 SGHVS, CDR2 FNYEAQ. The CDR3 has 13 residues. V gave up 0 bases and J gave up 7 bases, with 9 bases separating them. The CDR3 nucleotides read TGTGCCAGCAGCTTAGCGGGGGTTGGTGAAGCTTTCTTT. Amino acids: CASSLAGVGEAFF.

This chain uses TRBV7-2 with TRBJ1-2; 8 nucleotides line up with TRBD1. Germline CDR1 reads SGHTA; CDR2 reads FQGNSA. With V trimmed by 2 bases and J by 7 bases, 6 bases remained unmatched. There are 14 residues in the CDR3. The CDR3: CASSLSTGVAGYTF. The CDR3 DNA reads as TGTGCCAGCAGCTTATCGACAGGGGTCGCTGGCTACACCTTC.

The chain has TRBV5-4 and TRBJ2-4; 7 nucleotides line up with TRBD2. This CDR3 is 15 amino acids long. V trimming: 0 bases; J trimming: 3 bases; junction bases outside the gene matches: 3. CDR1 is SGHNT and CDR2 is YYREEE in the germline V gene (reference sequence). The CDR3 DNA is TGTGCCAGCAGCTTGGGGGAGCGGGGCAAAAACATTCAGTACTTC. Residues: CASSLGERGKNIQYF.

V usage is TRBV2 and J usage is TRBJ2-1; D is ambiguous. The CDR3 runs to 13 residues. Germline loops: CDR1 SNHLY, CDR2 FYNNEI. Trimming took off 8 bases at V and 2 bases at J, with 10 bases between the two ends. CDR3 sequence (DNA): TGTGCCAGCTCCAGCGAGACCTACAATGAGCAGTTCTTC. Amino acid sequence: CASSSETYNEQFF.

Only one count was recorded for this clonotype. The genes are TRBV30 and TRBJ1-5; no firm D call. This CDR3 comprises 13 residues. V lost 2 bases, J lost 4 bases, and 9 bases lay in between. CDR1 and CDR2 from the germline V gene are GTSNPN and SVGIG (reference sequence). The DNA of the CDR3 is TGTGCCTGGAGTAGAGGGAGTAATCAGCCCCAGCATTTT. Translating gives CAWSRGSNQPQHF.

The chain has TRBV12-3 or TRBV12-4 and TRBJ1-6, with 8 bases aligning to TRBD1. After removal of 6 bases from V and 6 bases from J, the junction contained 7 bases not matched to a gene. The CDR3 sequence is 15 residues long. CDR3 sequence (DNA): TGTGCCAGCAGCCCCTGGACAGGGAGTAATTCACCCCTCCACTTT. Its translation is CASSPWTGSNSPLHF.

The chain links TRBV4-2 to TRBJ2-5; no definite D call. Trimming took off 0 bases at V and 1 base at J, with 9 bases between the two ends. This CDR3 has 15 amino acids. CDR1 is LGHNA, CDR2 YNFKEQ, per germline. The CDR3 region has the DNA TGTGCCAGCAGCCAAGAAGGGCGCTCCCAAGAGACCCAGTACTTC. Amino acids: CASSQEGRSQETQYF.

This sequence joins TRBV29-1 and TRBJ2-2, with D uncertain. The CDR3 extends over 15 amino acids. Trimming took 3 bases from V and 2 from J, leaving 13 bases between them. Germline lookup yields CDR1 SQVTM and CDR2 ANQGSEA. This CDR3 is CSVEPWSDNTGELFF. The CDR3 bases are TGCAGCGTTGAGCCTTGGTCTGATAACACCGGGGAGCTGTTTTTT.

This sequence joins TRBV3-1 and TRBJ2-1, with 13 positions matching TRBD2. The germline V gene has CDR1 LGHDT and CDR2 YNNKEL (reference sequence). V was clipped by 0 bases and J by 12 bases; unmatched bases: 8. The length of the CDR3 is 16 residues. CDR3 amino acids: CASSQDPLAGGPLQFF. CDR3 nucleotides: TGTGCCAGCAGCCAAGACCCACTAGCGGGAGGGCCGTTGCAGTTCTTC.

The rearrangement joins TRBV30 to TRBJ1-1, with D perhaps matching TRBD1 (5 bases). V lost 3 bases to trimming and J lost 1 base, with 9 bases between them. Germline CDR1 is GTSNPN and CDR2 is SVGIG (reference sequence). CDR3 length equals 13 residues. CDR3 region: CAWRTQGNTEAFF. Written as DNA, the CDR3 is TGTGCCTGGAGGACCCAGGGGAACACTGAAGCTTTCTTT.

This sequence joins TRBV3-1 and TRBJ2-1, with a weak D call TRBD2 (5 bases). V was shortened by 3 bases and J by 2 bases, with 8 bases between the two germline ends. Germline V gives CDR1 LGHDT, CDR2 YNNKEL (reference sequence). This CDR3 spans 14 amino acids. The CDR3 DNA sequence: TGTGCCAGCAGCCAGTTAGCGACCTACAATGAGCAGTTCTTC. As protein: CASSQLATYNEQFF.

V and J are TRBV5-1 and TRBJ2-7, with D perhaps matching TRBD2 (6 bases). The germline gives CDR1 SGHRS, CDR2 YFSETQ. The V and J ends lost 4 bases and 5 bases respectively, with 16 bases between them. The CDR3 runs 14 residues. The CDR3 reads CASSPGGGSDEQYF. The CDR3 DNA sequence: TGCGCCAGCAGCCCCGGCGGAGGGAGCGACGAGCAGTACTTC.

The rearrangement links TRBV28 to TRBJ2-2, with a possible D match to TRBD1 (7 bases). The CDR3 sequence is 14 residues long. The V end was cut by 7 bases, the J end by 2 bases, with 11 bases between. Germline V CDR1 and CDR2: MDHEN, SYDVKM. The CDR3, as DNA: TGTGCCAGCAAAGGAGGGGGCAACACCGGGGAGCTGTTTTTT. Amino acids: CASKGGGNTGELFF. Full variable domain (missing parts from reference TRBV28 and TRBJ2-2): DVKVTQSSRYLVKRTGEKVFLECVQDMDHENMFWYRQDPGLGLRLIYFSYDVKMKEKGDIPEGYSVSREKKERFSLILESASTNQTSMYLCASKGGGNTGELFFGEGSRLTVL.

The CDR3 here is CASADRTENTEAFF. DNA of the CDR3: TGTGCCAGCGCAGACAGAACCGAGAACACTGAAGCTTTCTTT. The V and J genes are TRBV7-9 and TRBJ1-1; D is perhaps TRBD1 (5 bases). Germline V gene sequence: CDR1 SEHNR, CDR2 FQNEAQ (reference sequence). This CDR3 is built from 14 residues. Between the trimmed V and J ends, which lost 8 bases and 1 base, there was a span of 14 bases.

The chain links TRBV28 to TRBJ2-5, with a tentative D call TRBD2 (5 bases). Trimming removed 3 bases at V and 2 bases at J, with 13 bases between. CDR1 and CDR2 from the germline V gene are MDHEN and SYDVKM. The CDR3 contains 15 residues. CDR3 loop: CASSFLGLPQETQYF. CDR3 DNA sequence: TGTGCCAGCAGTTTCCTAGGACTTCCACAAGAGACCCAGTACTTC.

The rearrangement uses TRBV29-1 and TRBJ1-6; D remains ambiguous. The germline V and J ends were trimmed by 0 bases and 8 bases, with 11 bases remaining between them. CDR3 length: 14 amino acids. The germline gives CDR1 SQVTM, CDR2 ANQGSEA. CDR3 protein: CSVEDKRSDSPLHF. CDR3 DNA: TGCAGCGTTGAAGATAAGCGGTCTGATTCACCCCTCCACTTT.